These T cell receptor beta chains were read from a single sample in a study of blood T cell repertoires in COVID-19. TCRdb keeps only in-frame clones here, not all; method: immunoSEQ multiplex PCR. This repertoire shows 45,000 to 70,000 clones, around four fifths found once; its top ten account for around 20%. The sample comprised peripheral blood. The origin of the receptors is a woman between 45 and 60 years old with active or convalescent COVID-19. CDR3s leave out the opening cysteine and the closing phenylalanine or tryptophan. The order of the fields is CDR3 length, V gene, CDR3 protein.

13 TRBV7-9 ASRFSGTNTGELF
14 TRBV18 ASSPNLPRANEKLF
13 TRBV6-5 ASSSLLSSNSPLH
10 TRBV7-6 ASSPNSYEQY
11 TRBV2 ASSEAVGRTQY
13 TRBV5-4 ASSLGAGAPDGYT
12 TRBV6-2/TRBV6-3 ASSLLADPGEQF
12 TRBV27 ASSLFYSSYEQY
13 TRBV19 ASSNSGRAGDTQY
12 TRBV5-4 ASSPRTGQETQY
11 TRBV19 ASSWPGRETQY
16 TRBV3-1/TRBV3-2 ASSQSKGGIQRADTQY
9 TRBV7-9 ASSGPIEAF
10 TRBV7-9 ASSLSANEQF
12 TRBV11-2 ASSPGQGYDEQF
9 TRBV30 AWSGRGGYT
11 TRBV7-9 ASSLQSDSTQY
10 TRBV19 ASTQGWTEAF
12 TRBV7-2 ASSSGTGFYEQY
13 TRBV2 ASRITGLNNYGYT
13 TRBV2 ASRATGGSYNEQF
8 TRBV29-1 SPSTDTQY
9 TRBV6-7 ASSVRMEAF
13 TRBV10-3 AISELSGYTYEQY
14 TRBV4-1 ASSQDRDRANQPQH
13 TRBV30 AWSAGTGGPGELF
11 TRBV6-1 ASSEAGGFGYT
13 TRBV6-1 ASSDLGTGAYGYT
12 TRBV7-2 ASSLGGFNEKLF
14 TRBV7-6 ASSFLASGTTDTQY
14 TRBV7-9 ASSLRSRGRFDEQY
18 TRBV5-1 ASSLELDRGLGGAQETQY
12 TRBV11-2 ASSLGGGRDEQY
13 TRBV3-1/TRBV3-2 ASSQGGGSGNTIY
10 TRBV5-1 ASSLGESVQY
11 TRBV5-5 ASSFSRDYGYT
14 TRBV5-4 ASSSMPSGYQETQY
10 TRBV5-6 ASSPDSYGYT
11 TRBV9 ASSVASSGELF
13 TRBV6-1 ASSEAHGQRDTQY
14 TRBV12-2 ASRSPDRAYNSPLH